This is a list of T cell receptor beta chains from one sample in a study of CD8 T cells in Susac syndrome. TCRdb re-called the immunoSEQ multiplex PCR reads through MiXCR, storing one row per CDR3 protein. The top ten hold about 0.17% of the sample, which has some 300,000 distinct CDR3 sequences, around nine tenths seen once. The material sequenced was CD8+ T cells from PBMCs. The receptors here all came from a human donor with multiple sclerosis. Both conserved end residues are part of each CDR3. Fields, in order: CDR3 DNA, CDR3 protein, J gene, D gene, V gene, CDR3 length, clone size. The D gene is left open where the match is weak. Rows may omit the clone size; those that give it use once, few, many or a size class.

TGCAGTGCTAGAGATCCCGAGGACAGGGACACCGGGGAGCTGTTTTTT CSARDPEDRDTGELFF TRBJ2-2 TRBD1 TRBV20-1 16 -
TGTGCCACCAGCAGGAGGGACAGGGGATGGACTAATGAAAAACTGTTTTTT CATSRRDRGWTNEKLFF TRBJ1-4 TRBD1 TRBV15 17 -
TGCAGTGCTAGGACAGGGAGCGCCAATGAGCAGTTCTTC CSARTGSANEQFF TRBJ2-1 TRBD1 TRBV20-1 13 -
TGTGCCAGCAGTCCCAGGGACCGGAGTTGGTTCAATGAGCAGTTCTTC CASSPRDRSWFNEQFF TRBJ2-1 - TRBV27 16 -
TGTGCCAGCAGTCCGACTATGTGGGGGGCCTACAATGAGCAGTTCTTC CASSPTMWGAYNEQFF TRBJ2-1 - TRBV6-1 16 -
TGCAGCGTTGATGAGGGACACTTGAACACCGGGGAGCTGTTTTTT CSVDEGHLNTGELFF TRBJ2-2 - TRBV29-1 15 -
TGTGCCAGCAGTTCGACGGGACACCAAGAGACCCAGTACTTC CASSSTGHQETQYF TRBJ2-5 - TRBV12-3/TRBV12-4 14 -
TGTGCCAGCAGTGTACGGCAGTCCTACGAGCAGTACTTC CASSVRQSYEQYF TRBJ2-7 - TRBV2 13 -
TGTGCCAGCAGCTCACGACTAGCGGGAGGGGATACGCAGTATTTT CASSSRLAGGDTQYF TRBJ2-3 TRBD2 TRBV28 15 -
TGCAGTGCTAGAGACCCCCCGCAGGAGGGTCTAGTTTACGAGCAGTACTTC CSARDPPQEGLVYEQYF TRBJ2-7 - TRBV20-1 17 -
TGTGCCAGCAGTTACGGTCAGCGGGAGAACTACGAGCAGTACTTC CASSYGQRENYEQYF TRBJ2-7 TRBD2 TRBV6-5 15 -
TGTGCCAGTAGTCCGGGACTATATGAGCAGTACTTC CASSPGLYEQYF TRBJ2-7 TRBD2 TRBV7-9 12 -
TGTGCCAGCAGTTCCCGACAGGGACCTAACTATGGCTACACCTTC CASSSRQGPNYGYTF TRBJ1-2 TRBD1 TRBV6-5 15 -
TGCGCCAGCAGCCAAGATACCGGGCCCTACGAGCAGTACTTC CASSQDTGPYEQYF TRBJ2-7 - TRBV4-3 14 -
TGTGCCAGCAAAACCTCGGGAGCCGAGCAGTTCTTC CASKTSGAEQFF TRBJ2-1 - TRBV28 12 once
TGTGCCAGCAGTTTATCGGAGCCTAGCTCCTACGAGCAGTACTTC CASSLSEPSSYEQYF TRBJ2-7 - TRBV27 15 -
TGTGCCAGCAGTGAATTCCGAGGGGGTGAGCAGTTCTTC CASSEFRGGEQFF TRBJ2-1 - TRBV25-1 13 -
TGTGCCAGCAGTTCGACTAGCGGGGGAAGGGATGAGCAGTTCTTC CASSSTSGGRDEQFF TRBJ2-1 TRBD2 TRBV27 15 -
TGTGCCAGCTCGGGCATGGTTAGCGGGAGTGTTGGCGCAGATACGCAGTATTTT CASSGMVSGSVGADTQYF TRBJ2-3 TRBD2 TRBV11-2 18 -
TGCAGTGTAGGAAGAAGACGGAGGTCGAATGAGCAGTTCTTC CSVGRRRRSNEQFF TRBJ2-1 - TRBV20-1 14 -
TGTGCCAGCAGCTTGGCAGCCGGGCCTACAACCTACGAGCAGTACTTC CASSLAAGPTTYEQYF TRBJ2-7 - TRBV5-4 16 -
TGTGCCACCGGGACAGGGGATAATTCACCCCTCCACTTT CATGTGDNSPLHF TRBJ1-6 TRBD1 TRBV9 13 -
TGTGCCAGCAGCCAAGGAGGCCTAGTCATTTCGAATGAGCAGTTCTTC CASSQGGLVISNEQFF TRBJ2-1 - TRBV4-2 16 -
TGCAGTGCTGAGGGGCGGTGGGCCAAAAACATTCAGTACTTC CSAEGRWAKNIQYF TRBJ2-4 - TRBV20-1 14 -
TGTGCCAGCAGTTCGAACGGGGGGGCGTACCAAGAGACCCAGTACTTC CASSSNGGAYQETQYF TRBJ2-5 TRBD2 TRBV12-3/TRBV12-4 16 -
TGCAGTGCCGATCTCAAGGACAGGGCGATCTATAGCAATCAGCCCCAGCATTTT CSADLKDRAIYSNQPQHF TRBJ1-5 TRBD1 TRBV20-1 18 -
TGTGCCAGCAGTCCCTCCCTGGCCGGTTATATCGACGAGCAGTACTTC CASSPSLAGYIDEQYF TRBJ2-7 - TRBV28 16 -
TGTGCCAGCAGCGATAAGGGGGCGGGAGCTTTCTTT CASSDKGAGAFF TRBJ1-1 TRBD1 TRBV7-9 12 -
TGTGCCAGCAGCTTGGACAGAGCCTACGAGCAGTACTTC CASSLDRAYEQYF TRBJ2-7 - TRBV5-5 13 few
TGTGCCAGCAGCAATATAAGGACCCAGTACTTC CASSNIRTQYF TRBJ2-5 - TRBV6-2/TRBV6-3 11 -
TGTGCCTGGATTACGGACGGGAATGAAGCTTTCTTT CAWITDGNEAFF TRBJ1-1 - TRBV30 12 once
TGTGCCAGCAGCCTTGGGACTAGCGGGAGTGATACGCAGTATTTT CASSLGTSGSDTQYF TRBJ2-3 TRBD2 TRBV5-4 15 -
TGTGCCAGCTCACCACCGGTTAGGAGCTCCTACGAGCAGTACTTC CASSPPVRSSYEQYF TRBJ2-7 - TRBV18 15 -
TGTGCCAGCAGGATTTTTCTGGGGCCGTCCTACAATGAGCAGTTCTTC CASRIFLGPSYNEQFF TRBJ2-1 - TRBV4-2 16 -
TGTGCCAGCAGTGAAGGGATATCAGGCACCTACGAGCAGTACTTC CASSEGISGTYEQYF TRBJ2-7 - TRBV6-1 15 -
TGTGCCAGTAGTATTGGGACAGGGGGCGTCTACGAGCAGTACTTC CASSIGTGGVYEQYF TRBJ2-7 TRBD1 TRBV19 15 -
TGCAGTGCTAGATACAGGACAAGGACTTACAATGAGCAGTTCTTC CSARYRTRTYNEQFF TRBJ2-1 - TRBV20-1 15 once
TGTGCCAGCAGCGTAGGTGCAGGCCCCGAAGCTTTCTTT CASSVGAGPEAFF TRBJ1-1 - TRBV9 13 -
TGTGCCAGCAGTCCGGGACAGGGGGACAATGAGCAGTTCTTC CASSPGQGDNEQFF TRBJ2-1 TRBD1 TRBV28 14 -
TGCAGCGTCGCTACAGGGGGGAACTCTGGGGCCAACGTCCTGACTTTC CSVATGGNSGANVLTF TRBJ2-6 TRBD1 TRBV29-1 16 -
TGTGCCACCCGGGGGGGTGAAAACTACGAGCAGTACTTC CATRGGENYEQYF TRBJ2-7 TRBD2 TRBV24-1 13 -
TGCGCCAGCAGCCAAGATTCAAGGACTAGCGGGCGGTACGAGCAGTACTTC CASSQDSRTSGRYEQYF TRBJ2-7 TRBD2 TRBV4-3 17 -
TGTGCCAGCGGGTTTTACACAGATACGCAGTATTTT CASGFYTDTQYF TRBJ2-3 - TRBV27 12 -
TGTGCCAGCAGGGGCGGGGGCTCCCTCTACACAGATACGCAGTATTTT CASRGGGSLYTDTQYF TRBJ2-3 - TRBV6-1 16 -
TGTGCCAGCAGCTTGCGAGACTCAGATACGCAGTATTTT CASSLRDSDTQYF TRBJ2-3 - TRBV5-6 13 -
TGTGCCAGCAGTCCGGGACTAGCAGTGGACGAGCAGTACTTC CASSPGLAVDEQYF TRBJ2-7 TRBD2 TRBV27 14 -
TGCAGCGTTCGGGAGGGGGACAGGCATTCTTACGAGCAGTACTTC CSVREGDRHSYEQYF TRBJ2-7 - TRBV29-1 15 once
TGTGCCAGCAGGGACACTACCTACGAGCAGTACTTC CASRDTTYEQYF TRBJ2-7 - TRBV7-8 12 -